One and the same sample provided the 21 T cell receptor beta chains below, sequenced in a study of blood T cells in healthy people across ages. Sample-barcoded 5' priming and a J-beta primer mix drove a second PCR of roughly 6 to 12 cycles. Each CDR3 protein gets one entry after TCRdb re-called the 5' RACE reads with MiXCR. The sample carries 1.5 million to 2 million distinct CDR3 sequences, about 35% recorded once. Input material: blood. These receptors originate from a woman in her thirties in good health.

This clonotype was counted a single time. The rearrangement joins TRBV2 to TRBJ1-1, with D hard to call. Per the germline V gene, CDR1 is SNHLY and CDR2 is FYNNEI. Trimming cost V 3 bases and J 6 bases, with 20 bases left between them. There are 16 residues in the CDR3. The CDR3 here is CASSDLPGTERAEAFF. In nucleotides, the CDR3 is TGTGCCAGCAGTGACTTACCGGGCACGGAAAGGGCTGAAGCTTTCTTT.

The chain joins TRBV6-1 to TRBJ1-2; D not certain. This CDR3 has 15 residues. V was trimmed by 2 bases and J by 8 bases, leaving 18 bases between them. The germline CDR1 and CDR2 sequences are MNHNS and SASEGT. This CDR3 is CASSESKGAVEGYTF. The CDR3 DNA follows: TGTGCCAGCAGTGAAAGTAAGGGCGCTGTGGAGGGCTACACCTTC.

The CDR3 region has the DNA TGCAGTGCTCCGGACTGGACCTCTGGAAACACCATATATTTT. Protein product: CSAPDWTSGNTIYF. V is TRBV20-1 and J is TRBJ1-3; no definite D call. Trimming removed 5 bases from V and 0 bases from J, with 11 bases in between. The CDR3 has 14 residues. Germline V CDR1 and CDR2: DFQATT, SNEGSKA (reference sequence).

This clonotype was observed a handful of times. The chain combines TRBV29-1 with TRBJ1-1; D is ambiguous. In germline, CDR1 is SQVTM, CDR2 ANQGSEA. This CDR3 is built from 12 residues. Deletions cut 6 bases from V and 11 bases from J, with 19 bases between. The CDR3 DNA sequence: TGCAGCGTACCCGGGAGACATCCCACGGCTTTCTTT. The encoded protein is CSVPGRHPTAFF.

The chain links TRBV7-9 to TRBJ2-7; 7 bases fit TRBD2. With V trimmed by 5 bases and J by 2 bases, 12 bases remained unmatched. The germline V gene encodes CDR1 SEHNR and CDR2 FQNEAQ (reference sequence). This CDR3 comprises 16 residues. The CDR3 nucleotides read TGTGCCAGCAGCCTTCCTGGTGGGAGGGGCGCCTACGAGCAGTACTTC. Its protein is CASSLPGGRGAYEQYF.

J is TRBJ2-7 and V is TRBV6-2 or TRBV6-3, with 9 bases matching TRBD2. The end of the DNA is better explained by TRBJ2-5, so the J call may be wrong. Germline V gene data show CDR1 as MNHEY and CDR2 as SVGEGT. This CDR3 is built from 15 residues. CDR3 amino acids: CASSSAGGPRETQYF. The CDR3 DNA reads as TGTGCCAGCAGCTCCGCGGGAGGGCCTCGGGAGACCCAGTACTTC.

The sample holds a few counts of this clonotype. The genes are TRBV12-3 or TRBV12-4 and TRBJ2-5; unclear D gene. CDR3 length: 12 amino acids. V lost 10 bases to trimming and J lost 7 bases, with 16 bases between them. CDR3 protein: CATSVVKGTQYF. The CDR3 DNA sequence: TGTGCCACCTCGGTGGTTAAAGGGACCCAGTACTTC.

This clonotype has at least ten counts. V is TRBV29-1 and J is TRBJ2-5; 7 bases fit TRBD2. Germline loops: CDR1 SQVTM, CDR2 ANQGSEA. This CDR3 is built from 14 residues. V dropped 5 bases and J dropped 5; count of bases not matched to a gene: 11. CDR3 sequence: CSVPPRLAGETQYF. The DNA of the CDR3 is TGCAGCGTTCCACCTAGACTAGCAGGGGAGACCCAGTACTTC.

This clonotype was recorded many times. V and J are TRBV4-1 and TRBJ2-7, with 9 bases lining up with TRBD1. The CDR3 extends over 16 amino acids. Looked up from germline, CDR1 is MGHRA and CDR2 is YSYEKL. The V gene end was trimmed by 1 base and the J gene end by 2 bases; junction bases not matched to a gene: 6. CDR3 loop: CASSQVGTGYPYEQYF. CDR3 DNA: TGCGCCAGCAGCCAAGTAGGGACAGGGTACCCCTACGAGCAGTACTTC.

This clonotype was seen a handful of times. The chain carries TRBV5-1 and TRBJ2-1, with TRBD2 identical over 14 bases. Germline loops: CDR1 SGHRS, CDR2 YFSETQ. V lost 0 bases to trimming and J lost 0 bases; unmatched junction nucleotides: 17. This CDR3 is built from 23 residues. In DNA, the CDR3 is TGCGCCAGCAGCTTGGATAAAACCCCGAAGGGACTAGCGGGAGTCCACTCCTACAATGAGCAGTTCTTC. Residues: CASSLDKTPKGLAGVHSYNEQFF.

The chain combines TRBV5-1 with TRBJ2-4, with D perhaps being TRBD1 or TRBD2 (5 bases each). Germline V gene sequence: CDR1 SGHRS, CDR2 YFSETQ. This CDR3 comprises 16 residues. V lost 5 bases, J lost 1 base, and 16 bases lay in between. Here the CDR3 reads CASRGESNLAKNIQYF. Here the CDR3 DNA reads TGCGCCAGCAGAGGGGAGTCTAATCTTGCCAAAAACATTCAGTACTTC.

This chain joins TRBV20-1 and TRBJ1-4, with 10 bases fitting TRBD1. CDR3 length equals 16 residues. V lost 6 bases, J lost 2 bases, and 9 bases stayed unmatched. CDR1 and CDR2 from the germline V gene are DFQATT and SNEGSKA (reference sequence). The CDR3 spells CSATGQGSFTNEKLFF. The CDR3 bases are TGCAGTGCCACGGGACAGGGGAGTTTTACTAATGAAAAACTGTTTTTT.

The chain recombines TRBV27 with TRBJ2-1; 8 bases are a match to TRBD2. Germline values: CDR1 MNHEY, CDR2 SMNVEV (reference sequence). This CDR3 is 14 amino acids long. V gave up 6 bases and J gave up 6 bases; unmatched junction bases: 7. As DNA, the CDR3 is TGTGCCAGCAGCCGGGGGGGACTCATCAATGAGCAGTTCTTC. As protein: CASSRGGLINEQFF.

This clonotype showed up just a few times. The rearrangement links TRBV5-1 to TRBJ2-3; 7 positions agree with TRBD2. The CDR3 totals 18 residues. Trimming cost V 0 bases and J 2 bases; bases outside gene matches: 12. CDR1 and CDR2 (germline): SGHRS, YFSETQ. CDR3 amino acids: CASSLDSGGAVNTDTQYF. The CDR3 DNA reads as TGCGCCAGCAGCTTGGATTCGGGGGGAGCGGTGAACACAGATACGCAGTATTTT.

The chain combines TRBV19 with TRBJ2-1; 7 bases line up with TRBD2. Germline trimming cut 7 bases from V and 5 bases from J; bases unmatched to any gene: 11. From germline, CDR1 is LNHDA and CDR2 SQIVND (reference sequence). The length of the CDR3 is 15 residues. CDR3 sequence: CASTHGGTADNEQFF. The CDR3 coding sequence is TGTGCCAGTACCCACGGGGGGACGGCGGACAATGAGCAGTTCTTC.

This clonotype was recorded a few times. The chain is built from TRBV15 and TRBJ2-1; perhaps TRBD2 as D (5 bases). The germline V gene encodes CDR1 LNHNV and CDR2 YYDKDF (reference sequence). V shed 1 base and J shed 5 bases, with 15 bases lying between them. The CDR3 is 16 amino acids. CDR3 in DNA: TGTGCCACCAGCAGAGCCCCCCTAGCCCGAGACAATGAGCAGTTCTTC. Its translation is CATSRAPLARDNEQFF. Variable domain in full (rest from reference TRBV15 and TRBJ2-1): DAMVIQNPRYQVTQFGKPVTLSCSQTLNHNVMYWYQQKSSQAPKLLFHYYDKDFNNEADTPDNFQSRRPNTSFCFLDIRSPGLGDTAMYLCATSRAPLARDNEQFFGPGTRLTVL.

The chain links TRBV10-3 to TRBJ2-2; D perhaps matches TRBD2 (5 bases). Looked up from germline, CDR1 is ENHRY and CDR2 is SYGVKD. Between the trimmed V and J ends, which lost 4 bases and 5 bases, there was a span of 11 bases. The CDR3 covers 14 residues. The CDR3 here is CAISGSTGTGELFF. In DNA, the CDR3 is TGTGCCATCAGTGGAAGTACGGGAACCGGGGAGCTGTTTTTT.

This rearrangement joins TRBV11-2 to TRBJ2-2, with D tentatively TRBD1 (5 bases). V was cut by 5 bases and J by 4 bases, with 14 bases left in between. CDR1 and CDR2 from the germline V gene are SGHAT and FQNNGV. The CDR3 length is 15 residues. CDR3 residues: CASSGATVGTGELFF. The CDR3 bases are TGTGCCAGCAGCGGGGCCACAGTTGGCACCGGGGAGCTGTTTTTT.

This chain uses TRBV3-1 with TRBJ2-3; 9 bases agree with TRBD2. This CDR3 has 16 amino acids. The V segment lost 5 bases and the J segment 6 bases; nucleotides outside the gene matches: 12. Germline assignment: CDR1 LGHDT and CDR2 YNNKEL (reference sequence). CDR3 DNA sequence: TGTGCCAGCAGCGATCTCCGCGGGAGGGCCGGGGATACGCAGTATTTT. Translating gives CASSDLRGRAGDTQYF.

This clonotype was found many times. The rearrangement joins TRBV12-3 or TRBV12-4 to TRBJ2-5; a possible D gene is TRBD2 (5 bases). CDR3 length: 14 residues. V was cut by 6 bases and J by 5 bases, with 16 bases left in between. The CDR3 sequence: CASSARGIGETQYF. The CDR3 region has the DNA TGTGCCAGCAGCGCCCGAGGGATAGGGGAGACCCAGTACTTC.

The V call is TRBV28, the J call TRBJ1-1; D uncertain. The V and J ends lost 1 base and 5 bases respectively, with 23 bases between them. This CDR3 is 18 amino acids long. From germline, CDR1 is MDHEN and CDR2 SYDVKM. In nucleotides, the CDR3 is TGTGCCAGCAGTTTATCCACATTCGCCCGAGGGTTTCTGACTGAAGCTTTCTTT. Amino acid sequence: CASSLSTFARGFLTEAFF.